These 15 T cell receptor beta chains share one sample of origin, sequenced in a study of blood T cell repertoires in COVID-19. TCRdb's copy holds only in-frame clones and misses some; the assay was immunoSEQ multiplex PCR. This sample has approximately 77,000 clones, with 86% found just once. Sequencing was performed on peripheral blood. These receptor sequences come from a man in his thirties or forties with acute or convalescent COVID-19.

V is TRBV10-3 and J is TRBJ1-1, with 7 bases fitting TRBD1. Trimming cost V 3 bases and J 0 bases; bases outside gene matches: 4. Germline CDR1 and CDR2: ENHRY and SYGVKD. The CDR3 extends over 15 amino acids. For the CDR3, the DNA is TGTGCCATCAGTGACCAGACAGGGATGAACACTGAAGCTTTCTTT. Protein product: CAISDQTGMNTEAFF.

The V and J genes are TRBV13 and TRBJ2-7; TRBD1 matches at 11 bases. Germline V gene data show CDR1 as PRHDT and CDR2 as FYEKMQ (reference sequence). V dropped 5 bases and J dropped 7; count of bases not matched to a gene: 7. CDR3 size: 14 residues. The CDR3 spells CASSPGTGGGEQYV. CDR3 DNA: TGTGCCAGCAGCCCCGGGACAGGGGGGGGTGAGCAGTACGTC.

This clone came up once. The chain combines TRBV6-5 with TRBJ1-1; TRBD1 matches 8 bases. Trimming removed 5 bases from V and 4 bases from J; junction bases left unmatched: 3. The length of the CDR3 is 13 residues. CDR1 and CDR2 from the germline V gene are MNHEY and SVGAGI. CDR3 nucleotide sequence: TGTGCCAGCAGTCGCAGGGGGCCCACTGAAGCTTTCTTT. Residues: CASSRRGPTEAFF.

V is TRBV2 and J is TRBJ1-1; TRBD1 matches 7 bases. Germline V gene sequence: CDR1 SNHLY, CDR2 FYNNEI. V shed 6 bases, J shed 4 bases, and the junction held 8 bases outside the gene matches. The CDR3 is 14 residues long. CDR3 in DNA: TGTGCCAGCAGGGGCGACAGGGTGTCCACTGAAGCTTTCTTT. Translation gives CASRGDRVSTEAFF.

The rearrangement uses TRBV12-3 or TRBV12-4 and TRBJ2-5, with a tentative D call TRBD1 (5 bases). The CDR3 runs to 13 residues. V lost 1 base to trimming and J lost 3 bases, with 6 bases between them. As DNA, the CDR3 is TGTGCCAGCAGTTTAGGGACAAAAGAGACCCAGTACTTC. This translates into CASSLGTKETQYF.

V and J are TRBV20-1 and TRBJ2-1; D may be TRBD2 (5 bases). Germline V gene sequence: CDR1 DFQATT, CDR2 SNEGSKA (reference sequence). Trimming left V 3 bases short and J 10 bases short, with 19 bases between. The length of the CDR3 is 14 residues. This chain's CDR3 is CSASLPRPRGEQFF. CDR3 nucleotides: TGCAGTGCTAGTCTCCCCAGACCTAGAGGGGAGCAGTTCTTC.

V usage is TRBV27 and J usage is TRBJ1-2; 10 bases line up with TRBD1. After removal of 8 bases from V and 8 bases from J, the junction contained 11 bases not matched to a gene. Germline CDR1 is MNHEY and CDR2 is SMNVEV (reference sequence). The CDR3 is made up of 14 amino acids. As DNA, the CDR3 is TGTGCCAGCTCCGGACAGGGGGATCTTTACGGCTACACCTTC. Translating gives CASSGQGDLYGYTF.

In regard to this clone: The junction departs from the called germline gene at one end, perhaps through a read error. The chain recombines TRBV6-5 with TRBJ2-1; possibly TRBD2 for D (6 bases). The germline V gene has CDR1 MNHEY and CDR2 SVGAGI. This CDR3 comprises 14 residues. CDR3 DNA sequence: TGTGCCAGCAGTTACGATAGACTAGATAAGGTTAGAGTCTTC. Translation gives CASSYDRLDKVRVF.

The chain employs TRBV19 and TRBJ2-7; 9 bases are a match to TRBD1. Germline lookup yields CDR1 LNHDA and CDR2 SQIVND (reference sequence). Trimming cost V 7 bases and J 3 bases; bases outside gene matches: 10. There are 15 residues in the CDR3. The CDR3 region has the DNA TGTGCCAGTATGAGCGGTCGGGACAGGGTCTACGAGCAGTACTTC. Protein sequence: CASMSGRDRVYEQYF.

The genes are TRBV20-1 and TRBJ1-2; maybe TRBD1 (5 bases). Per the germline V gene, CDR1 is DFQATT and CDR2 is SNEGSKA (reference sequence). V dropped 6 bases and J dropped 6 bases, with 11 bases sitting between them. The CDR3 totals 11 residues. CDR3 nucleotide sequence: TGCAGTGCAGGGGCAGTTGATGGCTACACCTTC. Protein: CSAGAVDGYTF.

This chain joins TRBV18 and TRBJ1-1; possibly TRBD1 for D (5 bases). With 2 bases removed from V and 4 bases from J, the gap between germline ends came to 11 bases. This CDR3 has 14 amino acids. Looked up from germline, CDR1 is KGHSH and CDR2 is LQKENI. CDR3 loop: CASSPAGGGTEAFF. CDR3 nucleotides: TGTGCCAGCTCACCAGCGGGGGGTGGCACTGAAGCTTTCTTT.

This sequence joins TRBV19 and TRBJ2-7; 7 bases fit TRBD1. The CDR3 sequence is 15 residues long. Per the germline V gene, CDR1 is LNHDA and CDR2 is SQIVND (reference sequence). J was trimmed by 3 bases and V by 3 bases; bases with no gene match: 8. This CDR3 reads CASSINSNRGYEQYF. In DNA form, the CDR3 reads TGTGCCAGTAGTATTAATTCGAACAGGGGCTACGAGCAGTACTTC. Full variable domain (missing parts from reference TRBV19 and TRBJ2-7): DGGITQSPKYLFRKEGQNVTLSCEQNLNHDAMYWYRQDPGQGLRLIYYSQIVNDFQKGDIAEGYSVSREKKESFPLTVTSAQKNPTAFYLCASSINSNRGYEQYFGPGTRLTVT.

The rearrangement joins TRBV4-2 to TRBJ2-3, with TRBD1 matching 10 bases. Trimming removed 4 bases from V and 4 bases from J; junction bases left unmatched: 11. Germline lookup yields CDR1 LGHNA and CDR2 YNFKEQ. This CDR3 contains 17 residues. CDR3 amino acids: CASSPLTGTGDPDTQYF. DNA of the CDR3: TGTGCCAGCAGCCCTCTCACTGGGACAGGGGACCCAGATACGCAGTATTTT.

This clone has a handful of counts. This chain links TRBV18 with TRBJ1-1; D not certain. Germline lookup yields CDR1 KGHSH and CDR2 LQKENI. The length of the CDR3 is 13 residues. Trimming took 3 bases from V and 6 from J, leaving 11 bases between them. Here the CDR3 reads CASSPTAGSEAFF. Written as DNA, the CDR3 is TGTGCCAGCTCACCCACAGCTGGATCTGAAGCTTTCTTT.

This clone was seen only a few times. The rearrangement links TRBV6-5 to TRBJ1-3, with 9 bases aligning to TRBD1. With V trimmed by 7 bases and J by 3 bases, 7 bases remained unmatched. The CDR3 loop spans 15 amino acids. From germline, CDR1 is MNHEY and CDR2 SVGAGI. CDR3 sequence: CASKTGTGNGNTIYF. The CDR3 DNA is TGTGCCAGCAAGACCGGGACAGGGAATGGAAACACCATATATTTT.